The following is a TCR beta chain sequence with its context. The data belong to a study of blood T cell repertoires in COVID-19. Study details: The United States, Italy and Spain were the sources of the acute and convalescent COVID-19 samples. In each case, the material was cDNA or gDNA derived from T cells, B-cell-depleted T cells, or PBMCs.

Unmatched junction bases numbered 16, after V lost 8 bases and J lost 4 bases. Germline V gene data show CDR1 as SGHTA and CDR2 as FQGNSA. This CDR3 has 17 amino acids. How the authors handled the data: Reference gene primers were amplified, and this amplification served to estimate nucleated cell counts. Sequencing used immunoSEQ multiplex PCR; TCRdb keeps in-frame clones, though not all of them. That table supplies the V and J calls and clone size; D and trimming were determined from the DNA. There are about 410,000 clones in the sample; 80% to 90% occur only once, and around 1.4% lies in the top ten.

Sequencing input: peripheral blood. This rearrangement joins TRBV7-2 to TRBJ2-2; 7 bases fit TRBD2. The TCR sequence derives from a woman in her 30s with active or convalescent COVID-19. In nucleotides, the CDR3 is TGTGCCAGCGGACAAACCGTGGGGGGGTCGGGCACCGGGGAGCTGTTTTTT. It specifies CASGQTVGGSGTGELFF.